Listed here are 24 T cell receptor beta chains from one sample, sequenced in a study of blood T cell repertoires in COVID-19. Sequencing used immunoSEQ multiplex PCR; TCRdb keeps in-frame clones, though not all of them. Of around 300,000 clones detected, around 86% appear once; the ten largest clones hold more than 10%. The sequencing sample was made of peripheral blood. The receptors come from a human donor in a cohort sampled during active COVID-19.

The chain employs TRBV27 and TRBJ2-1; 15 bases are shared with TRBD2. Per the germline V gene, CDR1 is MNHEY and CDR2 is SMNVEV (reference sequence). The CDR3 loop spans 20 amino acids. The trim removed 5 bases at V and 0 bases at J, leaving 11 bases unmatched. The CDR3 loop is CASSIRGGTSGRRSYNEQFF. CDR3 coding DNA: TGTGCCAGCAGTATAAGGGGAGGGACTAGCGGGAGGCGCTCCTACAATGAGCAGTTCTTC.

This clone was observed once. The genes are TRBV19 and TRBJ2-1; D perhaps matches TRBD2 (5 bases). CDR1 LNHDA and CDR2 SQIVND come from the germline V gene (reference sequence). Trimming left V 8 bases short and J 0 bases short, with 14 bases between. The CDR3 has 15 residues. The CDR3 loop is CASARDTSSYNEQFF. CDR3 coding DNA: TGTGCCAGTGCTCGGGATACCAGCTCCTACAATGAGCAGTTCTTC. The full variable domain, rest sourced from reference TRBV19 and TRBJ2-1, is DGGITQSPKYLFRKEGQNVTLSCEQNLNHDAMYWYRQDPGQGLRLIYYSQIVNDFQKGDIAEGYSVSREKKESFPLTVTSAQKNPTAFYLCASARDTSSYNEQFFGPGTRLTVL.

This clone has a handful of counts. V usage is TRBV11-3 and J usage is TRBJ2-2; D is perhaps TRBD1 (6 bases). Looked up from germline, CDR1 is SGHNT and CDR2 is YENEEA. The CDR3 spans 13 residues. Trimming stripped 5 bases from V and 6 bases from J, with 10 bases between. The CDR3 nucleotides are TGTGCCAGCAGCATACAGGGATCCGGGGAGCTGTTTTTT. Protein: CASSIQGSGELFF.

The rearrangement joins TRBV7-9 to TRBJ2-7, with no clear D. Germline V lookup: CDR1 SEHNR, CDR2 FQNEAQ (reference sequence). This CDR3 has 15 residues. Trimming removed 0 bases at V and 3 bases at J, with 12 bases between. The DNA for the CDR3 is TGTGCCAGCAGCTTAGCCCTAGGAACTCACTACGAGCAGTACTTC. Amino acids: CASSLALGTHYEQYF.

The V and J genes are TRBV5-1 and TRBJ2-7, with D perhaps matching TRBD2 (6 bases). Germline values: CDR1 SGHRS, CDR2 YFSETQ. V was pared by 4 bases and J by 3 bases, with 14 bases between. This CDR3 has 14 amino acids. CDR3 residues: CASSPGVGVYEQYF. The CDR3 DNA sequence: TGCGCCAGCAGCCCGGGAGTGGGAGTCTACGAGCAGTACTTC.

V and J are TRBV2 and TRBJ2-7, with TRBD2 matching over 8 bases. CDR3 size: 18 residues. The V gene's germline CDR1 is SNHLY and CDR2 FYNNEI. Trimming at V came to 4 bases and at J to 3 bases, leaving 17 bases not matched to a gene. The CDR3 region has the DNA TGTGCCAGCAGTGGGTTAGCGGGACTTACCGGCTCGGTCTACGAGCAGTACTTC. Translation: CASSGLAGLTGSVYEQYF.

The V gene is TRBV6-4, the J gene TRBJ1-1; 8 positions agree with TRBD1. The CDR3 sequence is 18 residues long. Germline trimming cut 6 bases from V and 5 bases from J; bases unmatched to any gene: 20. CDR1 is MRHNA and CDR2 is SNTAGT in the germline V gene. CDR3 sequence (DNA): TGTGCCAGCAGCCCCACGGCAGGGGGCAGGGTTTTGGGGACTGAAGCTTTCTTT. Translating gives CASSPTAGGRVLGTEAFF.

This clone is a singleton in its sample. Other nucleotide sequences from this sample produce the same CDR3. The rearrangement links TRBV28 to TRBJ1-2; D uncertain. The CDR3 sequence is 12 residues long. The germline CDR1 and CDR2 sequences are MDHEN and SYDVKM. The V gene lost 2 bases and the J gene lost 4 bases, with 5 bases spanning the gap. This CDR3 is CASSLAAYGYTF. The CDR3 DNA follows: TGTGCCAGCAGTTTAGCGGCCTATGGCTACACCTTC.

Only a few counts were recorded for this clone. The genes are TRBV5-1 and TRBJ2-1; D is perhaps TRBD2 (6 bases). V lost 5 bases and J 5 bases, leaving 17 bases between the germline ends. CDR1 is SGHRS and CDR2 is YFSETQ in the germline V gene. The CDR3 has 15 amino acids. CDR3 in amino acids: CASRTTSPRDNEQFF. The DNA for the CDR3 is TGCGCCAGCAGAACTACTAGCCCCCGTGACAATGAGCAGTTCTTC.

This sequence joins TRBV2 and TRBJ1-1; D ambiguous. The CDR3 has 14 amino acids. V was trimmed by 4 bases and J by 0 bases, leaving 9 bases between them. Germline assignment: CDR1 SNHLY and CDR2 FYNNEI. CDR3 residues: CASSVRRVNTEAFF. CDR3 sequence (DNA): TGTGCCAGCAGTGTGCGGCGGGTGAACACTGAAGCTTTCTTT.

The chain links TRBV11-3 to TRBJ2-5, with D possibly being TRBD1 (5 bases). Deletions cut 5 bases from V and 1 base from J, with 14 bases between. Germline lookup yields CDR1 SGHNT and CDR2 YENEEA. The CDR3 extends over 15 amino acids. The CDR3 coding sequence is TGTGCCAGCAGCCCAGGGTTCTACCCCCAAGAGACCCAGTACTTC. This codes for CASSPGFYPQETQYF.

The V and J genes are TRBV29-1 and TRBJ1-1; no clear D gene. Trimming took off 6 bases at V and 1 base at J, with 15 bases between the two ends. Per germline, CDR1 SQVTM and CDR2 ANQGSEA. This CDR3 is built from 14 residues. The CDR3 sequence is CSVLKELSNTEAFF. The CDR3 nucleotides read TGCAGCGTCCTCAAGGAGTTATCGAACACTGAAGCTTTCTTT.

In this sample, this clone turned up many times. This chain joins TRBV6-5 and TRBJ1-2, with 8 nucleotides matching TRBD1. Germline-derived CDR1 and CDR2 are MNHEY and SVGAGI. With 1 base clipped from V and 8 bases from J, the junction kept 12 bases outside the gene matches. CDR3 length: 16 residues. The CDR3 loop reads CASSYYSGTGIGGYTF. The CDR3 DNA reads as TGTGCCAGCAGTTACTACTCGGGGACAGGAATCGGAGGCTACACCTTC.

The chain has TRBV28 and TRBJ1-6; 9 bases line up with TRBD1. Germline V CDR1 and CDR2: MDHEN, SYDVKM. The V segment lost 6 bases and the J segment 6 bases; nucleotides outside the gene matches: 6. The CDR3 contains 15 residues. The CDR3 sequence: CASSPPGQGNSPLHF. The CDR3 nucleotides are TGTGCCAGCAGCCCCCCGGGACAGGGTAATTCACCCCTCCACTTT.

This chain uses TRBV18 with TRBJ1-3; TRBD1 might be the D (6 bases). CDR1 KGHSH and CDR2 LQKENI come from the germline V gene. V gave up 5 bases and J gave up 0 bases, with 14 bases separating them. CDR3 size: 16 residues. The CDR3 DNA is TGTGCCAGCTCAGCCGACAGGCCTAACTCTGGAAACACCATATATTTT. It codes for CASSADRPNSGNTIYF.

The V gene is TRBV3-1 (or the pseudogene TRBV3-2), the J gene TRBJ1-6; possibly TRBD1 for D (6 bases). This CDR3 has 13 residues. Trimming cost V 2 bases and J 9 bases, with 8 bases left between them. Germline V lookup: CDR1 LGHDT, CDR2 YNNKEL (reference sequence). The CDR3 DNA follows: TGTGCCAGCAGCCAACTACAGGGTTCACCCCTCCACTTT. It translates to CASSQLQGSPLHF.

For the CDR3, the DNA is TGTGCCAGCAGCGCAACAGGGCGCAACACTGAAGCTTTCTTT. Its translation is CASSATGRNTEAFF. The V and J genes are TRBV7-2 and TRBJ1-1, with D perhaps matching TRBD1 (6 bases). V lost 5 bases, J lost 2 bases, and 12 bases lay in between. The CDR3 is 14 residues long. Germline lookup yields CDR1 SGHTA and CDR2 FQGNSA.

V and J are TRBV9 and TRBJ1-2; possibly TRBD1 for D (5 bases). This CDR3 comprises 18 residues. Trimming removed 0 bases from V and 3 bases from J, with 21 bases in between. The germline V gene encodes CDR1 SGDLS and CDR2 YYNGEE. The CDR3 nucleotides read TGTGCCAGCAGCGTAGAGGCCCGTATGACAGCTTTTCACTATGGCTACACCTTC. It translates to CASSVEARMTAFHYGYTF.

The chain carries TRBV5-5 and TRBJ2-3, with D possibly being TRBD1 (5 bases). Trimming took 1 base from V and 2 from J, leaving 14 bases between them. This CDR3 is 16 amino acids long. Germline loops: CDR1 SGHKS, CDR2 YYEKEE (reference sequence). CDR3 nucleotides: TGTGCCAGCAGCTTGAGGGGCAGGGTGGCCACAGATACGCAGTATTTT. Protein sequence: CASSLRGRVATDTQYF.

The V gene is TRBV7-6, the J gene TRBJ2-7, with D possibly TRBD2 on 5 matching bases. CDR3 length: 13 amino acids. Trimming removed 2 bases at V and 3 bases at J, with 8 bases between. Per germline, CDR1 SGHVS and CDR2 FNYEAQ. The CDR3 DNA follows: TGTGCCAGCAGCTTAAGCGGTCGCTACGAGCAGTACTTC. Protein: CASSLSGRYEQYF.

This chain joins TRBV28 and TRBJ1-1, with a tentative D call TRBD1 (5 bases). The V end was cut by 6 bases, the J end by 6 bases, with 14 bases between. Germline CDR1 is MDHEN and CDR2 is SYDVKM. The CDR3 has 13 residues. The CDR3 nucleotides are TGTGCCAGCAGCCCCGGGGGTCGCGCTGAAGCTTTCTTT. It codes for CASSPGGRAEAFF.

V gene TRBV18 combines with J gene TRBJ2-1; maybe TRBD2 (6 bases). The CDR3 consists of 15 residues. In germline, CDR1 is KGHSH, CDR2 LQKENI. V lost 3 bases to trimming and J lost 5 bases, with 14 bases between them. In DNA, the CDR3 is TGTGCCAGCTCACCGAGGACGGGAGTGGACAATGAGCAGTTCTTC. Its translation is CASSPRTGVDNEQFF.

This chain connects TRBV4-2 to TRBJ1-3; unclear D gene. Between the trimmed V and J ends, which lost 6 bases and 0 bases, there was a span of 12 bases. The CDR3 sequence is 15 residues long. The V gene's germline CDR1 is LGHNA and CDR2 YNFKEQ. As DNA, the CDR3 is TGTGCCAGCAGGGAGACTCTGAGCTCTGGAAACACCATATATTTT. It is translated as CASRETLSSGNTIYF.

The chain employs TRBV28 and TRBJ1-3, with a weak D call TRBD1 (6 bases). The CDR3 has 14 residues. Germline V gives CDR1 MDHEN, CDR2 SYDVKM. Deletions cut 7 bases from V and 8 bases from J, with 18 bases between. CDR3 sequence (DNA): TGTGCCAGCACCTCTCCACAGGGAGCGCACACCATATATTTT. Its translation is CASTSPQGAHTIYF.